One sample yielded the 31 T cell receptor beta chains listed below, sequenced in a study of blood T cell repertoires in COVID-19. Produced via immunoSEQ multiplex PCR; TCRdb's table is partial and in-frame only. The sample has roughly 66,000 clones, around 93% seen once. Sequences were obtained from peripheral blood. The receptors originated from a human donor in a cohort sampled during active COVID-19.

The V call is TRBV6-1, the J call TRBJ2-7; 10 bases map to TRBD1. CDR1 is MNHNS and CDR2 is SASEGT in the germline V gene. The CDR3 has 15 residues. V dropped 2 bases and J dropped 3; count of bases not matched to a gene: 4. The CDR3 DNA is TGTGCCAGCAGTGAAAAGACAGGGGGCTTCTACGAGCAGTACTTC. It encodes CASSEKTGGFYEQYF.

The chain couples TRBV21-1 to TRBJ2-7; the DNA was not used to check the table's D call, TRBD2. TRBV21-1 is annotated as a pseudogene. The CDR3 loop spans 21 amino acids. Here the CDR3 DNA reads TGTGCCAGCAGCAAAGAAACCCCCGGGACTAGCGGGGGGGGAAGCTCCTACGAGCAGTACTTC. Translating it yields CASSKETPGTSGGGSSYEQYF.

As DNA, the CDR3 is TGTGCCAGCAGTTCACTAGCGGCGCAGTACTTC. Translated: CASSSLAAQYF. The V and J genes are TRBV12-3 or TRBV12-4 and TRBJ2-7, with 8 bases fitting TRBD2. The junction had 2 bases not matched to a gene; V was cut back by 4 bases and J by 9 bases. The CDR3 totals 11 residues.

The CDR3 DNA follows: TGCGCCAGCAGGGAACCCCAGGTTTACAATGAGCAGTTCTTC. This gives the protein CASREPQVYNEQFF. The J gene is TRBJ2-1, the V gene TRBV5-1; D gene unclear. This CDR3 region has 14 residues. V was shortened by 5 bases and J by 4 bases, with 13 bases between the two germline ends. CDR1 is SGHRS and CDR2 is YFSETQ in the germline V gene.

The CDR3 DNA follows: TGTGCCAGCAGCCCCGGGTCGGAGTCCGATGAGCAGTTCTTC. Protein product: CASSPGSESDEQFF. The gene calls are TRBV7-3 and TRBJ2-1, with D unclear. Trimming took 5 bases from V and 8 from J, leaving 16 bases between them. Germline V gene data show CDR1 as SGHTA and CDR2 as FQGTGA. The CDR3 length is 14 residues.

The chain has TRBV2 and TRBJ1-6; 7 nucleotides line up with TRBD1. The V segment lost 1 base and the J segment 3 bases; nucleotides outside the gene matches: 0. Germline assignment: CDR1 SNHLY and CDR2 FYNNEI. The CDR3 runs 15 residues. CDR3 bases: TGTGCCAGCAGTGAAGGGACAGGCTATAATTCACCCCTCCACTTT. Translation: CASSEGTGYNSPLHF.

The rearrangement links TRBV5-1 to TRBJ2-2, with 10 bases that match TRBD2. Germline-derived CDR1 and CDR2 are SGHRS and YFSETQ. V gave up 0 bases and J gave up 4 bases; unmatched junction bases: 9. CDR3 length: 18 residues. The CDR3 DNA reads TGCGCCAGCAGCTTGGTAGCGGGGGGCCCCCGGGGCACCGGGGAGCTGTTTTTT. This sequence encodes CASSLVAGGPRGTGELFF.

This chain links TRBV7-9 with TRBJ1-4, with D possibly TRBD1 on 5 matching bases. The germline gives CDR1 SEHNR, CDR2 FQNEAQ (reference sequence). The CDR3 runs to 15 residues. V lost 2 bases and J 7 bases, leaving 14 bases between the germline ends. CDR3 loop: CASSLSQGTIEKLFF. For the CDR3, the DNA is TGTGCCAGCAGCTTAAGTCAGGGCACAATTGAAAAACTGTTTTTT.

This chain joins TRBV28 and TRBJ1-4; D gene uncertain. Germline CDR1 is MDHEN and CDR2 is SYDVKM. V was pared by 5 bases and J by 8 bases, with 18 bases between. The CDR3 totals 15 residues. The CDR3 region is CASSTGKRGWEKLFF. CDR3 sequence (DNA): TGTGCCAGCAGTACGGGGAAGCGGGGTTGGGAAAAACTGTTTTTT.

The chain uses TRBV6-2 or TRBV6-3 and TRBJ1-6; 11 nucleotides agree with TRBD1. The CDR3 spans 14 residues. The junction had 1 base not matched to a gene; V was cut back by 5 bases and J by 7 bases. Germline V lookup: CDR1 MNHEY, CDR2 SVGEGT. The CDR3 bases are TGTGCCAGCAGTGGGACAGGGGGGAATTCACCCCTCCACTTT. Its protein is CASSGTGGNSPLHF.

CDR3 amino acids: CATAEGPNTEAFF. CDR3 bases: TGTGCCACCGCGGAGGGACCGAACACTGAAGCTTTCTTT. V gene TRBV7-3 combines with J gene TRBJ1-1, with a weak D call TRBD1 (5 bases). The ends were cut back, 10 bases at V and 1 base at J, with 13 bases in the middle. Germline CDR1 SGHTA, CDR2 FQGTGA. CDR3 size: 13 residues.

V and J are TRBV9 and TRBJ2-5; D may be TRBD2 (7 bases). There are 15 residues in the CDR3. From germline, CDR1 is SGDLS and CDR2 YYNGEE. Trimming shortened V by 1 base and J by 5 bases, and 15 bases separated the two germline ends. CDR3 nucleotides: TGTGCCAGCAGCGTATCTAGCGGAGGGGGGGAGACCCAGTACTTC. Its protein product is CASSVSSGGGETQYF.

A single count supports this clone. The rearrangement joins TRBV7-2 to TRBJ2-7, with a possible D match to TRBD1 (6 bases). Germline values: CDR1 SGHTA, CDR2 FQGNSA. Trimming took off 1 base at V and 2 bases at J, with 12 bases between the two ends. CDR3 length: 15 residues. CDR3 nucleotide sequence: TGTGCCAGCAGCTTAGGACAGGCACTAACCTACGAGCAGTACTTC. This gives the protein CASSLGQALTYEQYF.

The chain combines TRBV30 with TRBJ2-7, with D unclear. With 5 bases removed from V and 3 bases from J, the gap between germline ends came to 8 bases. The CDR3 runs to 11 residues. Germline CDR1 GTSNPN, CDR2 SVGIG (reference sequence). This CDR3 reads CAWALYYEQYF. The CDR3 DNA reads TGTGCCTGGGCCTTATACTACGAGCAGTACTTC.

The DNA of the CDR3 is TGCGCCAGCAGCTTGCTAGCATGGGACAATGAGCAGTTCTTC. It encodes CASSLLAWDNEQFF. The chain joins TRBV5-1 to TRBJ2-1; D may be TRBD2 (5 bases). Germline loops: CDR1 SGHRS, CDR2 YFSETQ. Trimming removed 1 base at V and 5 bases at J, with 10 bases between. CDR3 length equals 14 residues.

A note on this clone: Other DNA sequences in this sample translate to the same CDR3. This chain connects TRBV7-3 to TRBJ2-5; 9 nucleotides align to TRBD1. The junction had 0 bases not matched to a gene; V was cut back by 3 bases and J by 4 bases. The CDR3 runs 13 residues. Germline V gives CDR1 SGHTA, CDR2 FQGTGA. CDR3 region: CASSLTGGETQYF. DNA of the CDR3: TGTGCCAGCAGCTTGACAGGGGGAGAGACCCAGTACTTC.

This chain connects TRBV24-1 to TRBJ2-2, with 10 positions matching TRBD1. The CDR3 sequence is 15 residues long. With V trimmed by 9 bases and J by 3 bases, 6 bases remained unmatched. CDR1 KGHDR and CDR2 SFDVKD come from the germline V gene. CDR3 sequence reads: CATGIGQGDTGELFF. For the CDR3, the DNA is TGTGCCACCGGAATAGGACAGGGGGACACCGGGGAGCTGTTTTTT.

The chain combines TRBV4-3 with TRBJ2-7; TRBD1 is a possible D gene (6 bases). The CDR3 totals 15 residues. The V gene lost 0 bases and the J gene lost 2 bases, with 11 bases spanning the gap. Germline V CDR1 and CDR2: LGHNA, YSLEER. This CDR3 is CASSQDWQGTYEQYF. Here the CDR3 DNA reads TGCGCCAGCAGCCAAGATTGGCAGGGGACCTACGAGCAGTACTTC.

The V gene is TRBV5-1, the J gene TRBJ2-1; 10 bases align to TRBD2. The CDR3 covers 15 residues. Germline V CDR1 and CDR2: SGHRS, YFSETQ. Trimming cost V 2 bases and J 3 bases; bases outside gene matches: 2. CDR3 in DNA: TGCGCCAGCAGCTTTACTAGCGGGGACTACAATGAGCAGTTCTTC. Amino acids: CASSFTSGDYNEQFF.

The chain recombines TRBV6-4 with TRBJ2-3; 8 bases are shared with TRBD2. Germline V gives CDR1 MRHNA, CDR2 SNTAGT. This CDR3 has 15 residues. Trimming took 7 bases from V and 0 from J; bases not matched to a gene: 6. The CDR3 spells CASTGGGTSTDTQYF. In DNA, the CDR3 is TGTGCCAGCACCGGGGGGGGGACTAGCACAGATACGCAGTATTTT.

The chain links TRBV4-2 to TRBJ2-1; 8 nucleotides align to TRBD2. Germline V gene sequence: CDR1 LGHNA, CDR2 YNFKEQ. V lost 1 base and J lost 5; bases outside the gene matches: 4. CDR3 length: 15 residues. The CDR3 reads CASSQGWTSHNEQFF. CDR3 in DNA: TGTGCCAGCAGCCAAGGATGGACTAGCCACAATGAGCAGTTCTTC.

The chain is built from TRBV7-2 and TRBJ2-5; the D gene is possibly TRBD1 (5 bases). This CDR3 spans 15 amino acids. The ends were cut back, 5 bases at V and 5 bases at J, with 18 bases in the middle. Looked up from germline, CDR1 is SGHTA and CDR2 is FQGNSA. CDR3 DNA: TGTGCCAGCAGCCCCAGACGGCAGGGCTGGGAGACCCAGTACTTC. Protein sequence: CASSPRRQGWETQYF.

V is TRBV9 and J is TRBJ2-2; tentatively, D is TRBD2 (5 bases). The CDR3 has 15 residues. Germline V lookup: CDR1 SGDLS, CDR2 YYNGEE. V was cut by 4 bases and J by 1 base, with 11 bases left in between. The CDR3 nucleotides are TGTGCCAGCAGCACCCGAGAGGGGAACACCGGGGAGCTGTTTTTT. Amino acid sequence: CASSTREGNTGELFF. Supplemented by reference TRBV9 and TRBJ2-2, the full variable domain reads DSGVTQTPKHLITATGQRVTLRCSPRSGDLSVYWYQQSLDQGLQFLIQYYNGEERAKGNILERFSAQQFPDLHSELNLSSLELGDSALYFCASSTREGNTGELFFGEGSRLTVL.

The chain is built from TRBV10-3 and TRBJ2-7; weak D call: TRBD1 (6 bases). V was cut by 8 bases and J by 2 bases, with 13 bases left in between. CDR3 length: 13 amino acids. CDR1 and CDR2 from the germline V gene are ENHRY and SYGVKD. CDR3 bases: TGTGCCATCGGAAGACAGGAAACCTACGAGCAGTACTTC. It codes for CAIGRQETYEQYF.

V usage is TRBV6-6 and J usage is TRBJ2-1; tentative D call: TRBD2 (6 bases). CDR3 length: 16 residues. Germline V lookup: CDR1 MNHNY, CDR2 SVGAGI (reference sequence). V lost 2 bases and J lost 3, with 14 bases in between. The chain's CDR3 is CASSYGRDSDYNEQFF. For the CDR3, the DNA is TGTGCCAGCAGTTACGGGCGGGACTCTGACTACAATGAGCAGTTCTTC.

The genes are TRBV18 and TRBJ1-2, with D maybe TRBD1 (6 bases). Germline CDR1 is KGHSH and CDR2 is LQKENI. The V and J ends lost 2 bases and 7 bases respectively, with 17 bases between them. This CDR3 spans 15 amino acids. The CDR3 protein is CASSPSRDIASGYTF. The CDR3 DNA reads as TGTGCCAGCTCACCAAGCCGGGACATAGCGTCTGGCTACACCTTC. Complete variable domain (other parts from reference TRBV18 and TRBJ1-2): NAGVMQNPRHLVRRRGQEARLRCSPMKGHSHVYWYRQLPEEGLKFMVYLQKENIIDESGMPKERFSAEFPKEGPSILRIQQVVRGDSAAYFCASSPSRDIASGYTFGSGTRLTVV.

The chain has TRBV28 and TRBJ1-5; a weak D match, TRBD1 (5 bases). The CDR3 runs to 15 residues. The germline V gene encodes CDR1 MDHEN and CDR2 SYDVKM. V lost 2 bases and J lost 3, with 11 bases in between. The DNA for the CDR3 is TGTGCCAGCAGTTTAAAGGGGTCGGACAATCAGCCCCAGCATTTT. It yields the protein CASSLKGSDNQPQHF.

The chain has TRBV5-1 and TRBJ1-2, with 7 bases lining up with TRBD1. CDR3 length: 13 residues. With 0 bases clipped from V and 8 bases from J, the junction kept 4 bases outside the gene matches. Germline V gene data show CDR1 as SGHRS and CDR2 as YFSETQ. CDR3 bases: TGCGCCAGCAGCTTGGCCTCAGGGGGAGGCTACACCTTC. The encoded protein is CASSLASGGGYTF.

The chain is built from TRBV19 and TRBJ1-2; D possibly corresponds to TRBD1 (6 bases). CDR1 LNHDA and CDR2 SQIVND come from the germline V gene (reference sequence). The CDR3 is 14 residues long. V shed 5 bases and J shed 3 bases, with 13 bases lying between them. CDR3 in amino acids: CASSQAGAYYGYTF. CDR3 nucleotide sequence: TGTGCCAGTAGTCAGGCAGGGGCGTACTATGGCTACACCTTC.

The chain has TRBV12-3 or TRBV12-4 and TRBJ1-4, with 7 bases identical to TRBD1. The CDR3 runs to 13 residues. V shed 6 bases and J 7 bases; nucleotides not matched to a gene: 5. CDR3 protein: CASSQRDSEKLFF. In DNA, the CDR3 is TGTGCCAGCAGCCAACGGGACAGTGAAAAACTGTTTTTT.

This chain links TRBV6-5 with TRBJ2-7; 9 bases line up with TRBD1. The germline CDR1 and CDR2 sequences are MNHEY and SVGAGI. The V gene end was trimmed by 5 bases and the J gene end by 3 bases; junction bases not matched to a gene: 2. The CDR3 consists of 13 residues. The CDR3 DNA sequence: TGTGCCAGCAGTCGGGACAGGGTCTACGAGCAGTACTTC. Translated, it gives CASSRDRVYEQYF.